This TCR beta chain came from a study of cytomegalovirus exposure and HLA in healthy donors. Across the whole study: The Caucasian-associated ancestry cluster held about 80% of around 380 genotyped donors.

As concerns this clone: Its antigen is as yet unknown.

CDR1 and CDR2 from the germline V gene are LNHDA and SQIVND (reference sequence). The CDR3 loop spans 14 amino acids. With 3 bases removed from V and 9 bases from J, the gap between germline ends came to 15 bases. A multiplex PCR was run with 60 Vbeta primers and 13 Jbeta primers. Here immunoSEQ multiplex PCR was the method, and the copy in TCRdb shows in-frame clones only, minus some. The table includes over 90,000 clones, approximately 71% detected once. Study-level findings and limits: In a later analysis, at a false discovery rate of 0.05, fewer than 20,000 TCR beta sequences matched HLA alleles. Rarity characterized most TCR sequences, yet some public TCRs appeared in many donors.

The chain carries TRBV19 and TRBJ2-1; D may be TRBD2 (5 bases). Sequencing used PBMCs. This TCR was sampled from a male donor in good health and CMV-seropositive. The CDR3 loop is CASSMTPDWGEQFF. The CDR3 DNA reads TGTGCCAGTAGTATGACCCCGGACTGGGGTGAGCAGTTCTTC.